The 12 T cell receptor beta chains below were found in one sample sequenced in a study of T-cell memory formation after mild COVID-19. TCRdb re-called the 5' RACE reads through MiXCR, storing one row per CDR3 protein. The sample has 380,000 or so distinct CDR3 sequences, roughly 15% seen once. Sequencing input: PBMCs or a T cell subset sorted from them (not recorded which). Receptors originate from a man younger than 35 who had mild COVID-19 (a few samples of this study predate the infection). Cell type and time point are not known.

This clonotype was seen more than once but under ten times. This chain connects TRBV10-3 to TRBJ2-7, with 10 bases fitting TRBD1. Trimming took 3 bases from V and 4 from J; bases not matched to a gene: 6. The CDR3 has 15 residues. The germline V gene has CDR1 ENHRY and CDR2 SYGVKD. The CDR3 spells CAISDPGTGVYEQYV. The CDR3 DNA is TGTGCCATCAGTGATCCCGGGACAGGGGTTTACGAGCAGTACGTC.

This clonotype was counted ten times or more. The CDR3, as DNA: TGCGCCAGCAGCCAAGATCCTCCTGGGGGATCTGGAAACACCATATATTTT. As protein: CASSQDPPGGSGNTIYF. This sequence joins TRBV4-1 and TRBJ1-3; the D gene is possibly TRBD1 (5 bases). Trimming cost V 0 bases and J 1 base, with 13 bases left between them. Germline V lookup: CDR1 MGHRA, CDR2 YSYEKL. The CDR3 spans 17 residues.

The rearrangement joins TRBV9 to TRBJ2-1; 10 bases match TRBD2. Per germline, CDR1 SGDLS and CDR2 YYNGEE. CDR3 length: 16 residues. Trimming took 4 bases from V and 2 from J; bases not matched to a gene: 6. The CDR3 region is CASSLPLAGAYNEQFF. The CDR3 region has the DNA TGTGCCAGCAGCTTACCTCTAGCGGGGGCCTACAATGAGCAGTTCTTC.

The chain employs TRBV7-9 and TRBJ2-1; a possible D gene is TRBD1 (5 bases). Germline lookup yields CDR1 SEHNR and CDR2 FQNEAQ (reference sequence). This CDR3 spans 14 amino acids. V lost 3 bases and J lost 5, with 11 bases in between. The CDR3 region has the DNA TGTGCCAGCAGCTTGGGGCAGTCAGACAATGAGCAGTTCTTC. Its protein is CASSLGQSDNEQFF.

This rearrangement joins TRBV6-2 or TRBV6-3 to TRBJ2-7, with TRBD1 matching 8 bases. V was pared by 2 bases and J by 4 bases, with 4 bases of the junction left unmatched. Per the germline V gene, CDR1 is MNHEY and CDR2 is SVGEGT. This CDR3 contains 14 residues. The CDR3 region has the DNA TGTGCCAGCAGTTACGTCAACAGGGGGTACGAGCAGTACTTC. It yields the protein CASSYVNRGYEQYF.

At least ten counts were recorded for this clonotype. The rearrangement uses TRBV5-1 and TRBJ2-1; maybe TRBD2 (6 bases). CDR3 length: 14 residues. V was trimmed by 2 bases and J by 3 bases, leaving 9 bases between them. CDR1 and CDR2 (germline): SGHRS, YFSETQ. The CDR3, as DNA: TGCGCCAGCAGCTTATGGGGGGTCTACAATGAGCAGTTCTTC. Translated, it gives CASSLWGVYNEQFF.

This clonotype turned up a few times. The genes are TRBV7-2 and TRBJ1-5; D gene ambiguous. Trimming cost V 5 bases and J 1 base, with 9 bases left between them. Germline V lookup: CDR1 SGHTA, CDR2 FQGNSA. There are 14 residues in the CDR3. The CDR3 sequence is CASSQRTSNQPQHF. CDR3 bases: TGTGCCAGCAGCCAGAGAACAAGCAATCAGCCCCAGCATTTT.

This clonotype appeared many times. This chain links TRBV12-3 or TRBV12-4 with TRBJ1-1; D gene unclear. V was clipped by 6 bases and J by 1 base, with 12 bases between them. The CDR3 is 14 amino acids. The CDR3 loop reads CASSLSGTNTEAFF. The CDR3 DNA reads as TGTGCCAGCAGCTTAAGCGGAACGAACACTGAAGCTTTCTTT.

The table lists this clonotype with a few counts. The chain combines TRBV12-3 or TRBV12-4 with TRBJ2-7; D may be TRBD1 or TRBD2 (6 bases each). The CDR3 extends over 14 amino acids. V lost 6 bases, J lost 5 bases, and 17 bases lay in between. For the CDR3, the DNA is TGTGCCAGCAGCCGCCGGGCCGGGGGCGACGAGCAGTACTTC. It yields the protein CASSRRAGGDEQYF.

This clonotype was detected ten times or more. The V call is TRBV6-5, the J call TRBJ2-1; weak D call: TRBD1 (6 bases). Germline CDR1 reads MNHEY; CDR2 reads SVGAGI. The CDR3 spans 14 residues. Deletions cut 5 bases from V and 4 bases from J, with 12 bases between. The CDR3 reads CASSDRTAYNEQFF. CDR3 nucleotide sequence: TGTGCCAGCAGTGATCGGACAGCTTACAATGAGCAGTTCTTC.

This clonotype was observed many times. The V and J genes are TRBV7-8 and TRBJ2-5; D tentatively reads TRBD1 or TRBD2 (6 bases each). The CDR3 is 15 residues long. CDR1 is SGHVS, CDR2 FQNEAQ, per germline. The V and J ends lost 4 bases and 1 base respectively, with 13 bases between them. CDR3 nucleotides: TGTGCCAGCAGCTGGGGGGCGGGGCGCCAAGAGACCCAGTACTTC. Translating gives CASSWGAGRQETQYF. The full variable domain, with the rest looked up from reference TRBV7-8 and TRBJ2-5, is GAGVSQSPRYKVAKRGQDVALRCDPISGHVSLFWYQQALGQGPEFLTYFQNEAQLDKSGLPSDRFFAERPEGSVSTLKIQRTQQEDSAVYLCASSWGAGRQETQYFGPGTRLLVL.

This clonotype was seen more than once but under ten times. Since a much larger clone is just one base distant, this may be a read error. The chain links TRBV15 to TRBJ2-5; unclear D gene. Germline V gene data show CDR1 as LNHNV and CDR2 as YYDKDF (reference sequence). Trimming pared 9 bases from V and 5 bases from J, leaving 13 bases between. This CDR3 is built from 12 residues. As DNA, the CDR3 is TGTGCCACTAGGTGGGGTGGGGAGACCCAGTACTTC. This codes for CATRWGGETQYF.